These 8 T cell receptor beta chains originate from one sample sequenced in a study of cytomegalovirus exposure and HLA in healthy donors. This PCR relied on a set of 60 Vbeta primers and 13 Jbeta primers. TCRdb's table, derived via immunoSEQ multiplex PCR, lists solely in-frame clones and lacks some. The sample consists of approximately 160,000 clones, approximately 81% of them appearing once. Source material: PBMCs. The receptors were sampled from a man younger than 35 in good health and CMV-seronegative.

This chain uses TRBV4-1 with TRBJ2-7, with D maybe TRBD1 (5 bases). The CDR3 runs to 15 residues. The V gene's germline CDR1 is MGHRA and CDR2 YSYEKL. The V gene lost 1 base and the J gene lost 2 bases, with 12 bases spanning the gap. The CDR3 sequence: CASSQGKDTTYEQYF. DNA of the CDR3: TGCGCCAGCAGCCAAGGGAAGGACACCACCTACGAGCAGTACTTC.

V is TRBV2 and J is TRBJ2-3; TRBD2 matches 10 bases. Trimming at V came to 5 bases and at J to 3 bases, leaving 5 bases not matched to a gene. This CDR3 contains 15 residues. The germline CDR1 and CDR2 sequences are SNHLY and FYNNEI. In nucleotides, the CDR3 is TGTGCCAGCAGTAGCAGAGCGGGAGGGACAGATACGCAGTATTTT. As protein: CASSSRAGGTDTQYF.

The chain combines TRBV4-3 with TRBJ1-2, with a possible D match to TRBD1 (5 bases). Germline V gene lookup returns CDR1 LGHNA and CDR2 YSLEER. The CDR3 is 14 residues long. V was shortened by 0 bases and J by 4 bases, with 9 bases between the two germline ends. The CDR3 DNA reads as TGCGCCAGCAGCCAAGATGCCAGGGTCTATGGCTACACCTTC. It is translated as CASSQDARVYGYTF.

The rearrangement joins TRBV21-1 to TRBJ2-1; TRBD2 is taken as the D call from the table, unchecked against the DNA. TRBV21-1 is listed as a pseudogene. This CDR3 is 21 amino acids long. DNA for the CDR3: TGTGCCAGCAGCAAAGAGAGCCCTAGCGGAGGGGACCTCACGGTACTAAATGAGCAGTTCTTC. Protein product: CASSKESPSGGDLTVLNEQFF.

Only a few counts were recorded for this clone. V is TRBV29-1 and J is TRBJ2-1; no definite D call. Germline V gene data show CDR1 as SQVTM and CDR2 as ANQGSEA. Trimming took off 2 bases at V and 4 bases at J, with 3 bases between the two ends. This CDR3 has 11 amino acids. The CDR3 DNA is TGCAGCGTTGAACAGTACAATGAGCAGTTCTTC. It specifies CSVEQYNEQFF.

The chain has TRBV23-1 and TRBJ2-5, with 9 bases fitting TRBD2. TRBV23-1 is classed as an ORF, of uncertain function. This CDR3 has 18 residues. J lost 1 base, V lost 2 bases, and 11 bases had no gene match. CDR3 region: CASSQPPGCGRAQETQYF. The CDR3 DNA sequence: TGCGCCAGCAGTCAACCCCCGGGTTGCGGGAGGGCCCAAGAGACCCAGTACTTC.

This clone was seen only a few times. The rearrangement joins TRBV27 to TRBJ2-7; TRBD2 agrees at 8 bases. Germline V CDR1 and CDR2: MNHEY, SMNVEV (reference sequence). This CDR3 region has 12 residues. The trim removed 6 bases at V and 4 bases at J, leaving 2 bases unmatched. This chain's CDR3 is CASSPGGYEQYF. The CDR3 DNA reads as TGTGCCAGCAGCCCGGGGGGGTACGAGCAGTACTTC.

The chain uses TRBV5-1 and TRBJ1-2; 9 bases line up with TRBD1. This CDR3 has 14 amino acids. The V and J ends lost 0 bases and 6 bases, in that order; junction bases with no gene match: 3. The germline V gene has CDR1 SGHRS and CDR2 YFSETQ. The CDR3 reads CASSLVRTGDGYTF. DNA of the CDR3: TGCGCCAGCAGCTTGGTGCGGACAGGGGATGGCTACACCTTC.